This TCR beta chain was obtained from a study of CD8+ T cells in alopecia areata. Study in general: Scalp area affected, as a percentage, set the severity score of treated patients.

Documented treatment: oral pan-JAK inhibitor, 5-10 mg twice daily. Extraction and reverse transcription of RNA yielded cDNA as the sequencing template. TCRdb's table, derived via immunoSEQ multiplex PCR, lists solely in-frame clones and lacks some. The sample has 110,000 or so clones; approximately 55% are singletons. The CDR3 contains 14 residues. Germline CDR1 is SEHNR and CDR2 is FQNEAQ (reference sequence). The ends were cut back, 8 bases at V and 3 bases at J, with 15 bases in the middle. The chain couples TRBV7-9 to TRBJ2-3; possibly TRBD2 for D (6 bases). The specimen comprised CD4+ T cells sorted from blood, sampled at week 24, from a patient treated with tofacitinib. The sequence was collected from a human donor with alopecia areata. CDR3 sequence (DNA): TGTGCCAGCTCGAGGACGGGGGTGACAGATACGCAGTATTTT. Translated: CASSRTGVTDTQYF.